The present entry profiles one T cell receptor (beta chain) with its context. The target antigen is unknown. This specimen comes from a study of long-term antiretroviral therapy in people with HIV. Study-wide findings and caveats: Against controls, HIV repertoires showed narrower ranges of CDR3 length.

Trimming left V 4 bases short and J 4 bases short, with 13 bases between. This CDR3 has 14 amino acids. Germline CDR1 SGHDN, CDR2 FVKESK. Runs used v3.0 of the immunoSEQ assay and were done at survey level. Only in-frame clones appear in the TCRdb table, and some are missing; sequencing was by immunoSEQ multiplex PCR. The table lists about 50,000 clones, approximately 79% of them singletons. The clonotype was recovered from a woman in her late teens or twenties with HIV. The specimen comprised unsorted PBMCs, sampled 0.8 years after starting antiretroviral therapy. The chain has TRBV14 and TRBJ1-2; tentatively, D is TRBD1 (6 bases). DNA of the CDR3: TGTGCCAGCAGCCCGAGGGAGACAGGCTATGGCTACACCTTC. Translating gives CASSPRETGYGYTF.